Given below is one T cell receptor beta chain in context. The data are from a study of control samples from healthy donors and cancer patients. CDR3 length: 14 amino acids. Trimming took 5 bases from V and 5 from J; bases not matched to a gene: 7. CDR1 SQVTM and CDR2 ANQGSEA come from the germline V gene. The table came from immunoSEQ multiplex PCR; TCRdb's copy has only in-frame clones and leaves some out. Of fewer than 85,000 clones listed, 85% to 95% are singletons. The sample comprised blood. V is TRBV29-1 and J is TRBJ1-5, with TRBD1 matching 9 bases. The receptor comes from a woman aged 55-69 years in good health. CDR3 sequence (DNA): TGCAGCGTTAGTGCCGGGACAGGGTATCAGCCCCAGCATTTT. Translating it yields CSVSAGTGYQPQHF.